The next 13 T cell receptor beta chains were all read from a single sample in a study of blood T cell repertoires in COVID-19. Sequenced by immunoSEQ multiplex PCR; TCRdb stores in-frame clones only, minus some. The sample contains 200,000 to 250,000 clones, around 85% of which appear only once. Source material: peripheral blood. The receptors derive from a man aged 45-65 years with COVID-19, enrolled during active disease.

The gene calls are TRBV29-1 and TRBJ1-2; no clear D. V was cut by 4 bases and J by 0 bases, with 15 bases left in between. The CDR3 is made up of 15 amino acids. Germline assignment: CDR1 SQVTM and CDR2 ANQGSEA. In DNA, the CDR3 is TGCAGCGTTGGGTTGACACCCTTAGCTAACTATGGCTACACCTTC. Protein sequence: CSVGLTPLANYGYTF.

J is TRBJ1-6 and V is TRBV5-5; D is perhaps TRBD1 (5 bases). V was cut by 4 bases and J by 4 bases, with 12 bases left in between. The germline V gene has CDR1 SGHKS and CDR2 YYEKEE (reference sequence). The CDR3 length is 15 residues. In DNA, the CDR3 is TGTGCCAGCAGCACTTCCGGGACTTATAATTCACCCCTCCACTTT. Residues: CASSTSGTYNSPLHF.

This rearrangement joins TRBV7-2 to TRBJ1-4; TRBD1 matches 7 bases. This CDR3 has 15 residues. V lost 5 bases, J lost 5 bases, and 8 bases stayed unmatched. Germline V gene data show CDR1 as SGHTA and CDR2 as FQGNSA. CDR3 DNA: TGTGCCAGCAGCCCCCCCGGGACAGCGAATGAAAAACTGTTTTTT. This encodes CASSPPGTANEKLFF.

The V and J genes are TRBV6-5 and TRBJ1-4, with 9 bases lining up with TRBD1. CDR3 length equals 13 residues. Germline assignment: CDR1 MNHEY and CDR2 SVGAGI. The ends lost 6 bases at V and 8 bases at J; junction bases unmatched: 4. The CDR3 sequence is CASSRQGGEKLFF. In DNA form, the CDR3 reads TGTGCCAGCAGCAGACAGGGGGGCGAAAAACTGTTTTTT.

J is TRBJ2-2 and V is TRBV7-2; tentatively, D is TRBD2 (6 bases). Between the trimmed V and J ends, which lost 6 bases and 0 bases, there was a span of 14 bases. The CDR3 runs 16 residues. Germline V gene sequence: CDR1 SGHTA, CDR2 FQGNSA. This CDR3 reads CASRIGSLANTGELFF. CDR3 coding DNA: TGTGCCAGCAGAATCGGGAGTCTCGCGAACACCGGGGAGCTGTTTTTT.

The chain has TRBV5-1 and TRBJ2-5, with TRBD1 identical over 7 bases. Losses at the gene ends were 3 bases for V and 7 bases for J; bases not matched to a gene: 15. The CDR3 is 16 amino acids. Germline V gene sequence: CDR1 SGHRS, CDR2 YFSETQ. CDR3 protein: CASSSTTGDGRRTQYF. Written as DNA, the CDR3 is TGCGCCAGCAGCTCAACAACAGGGGACGGTCGGAGGACCCAGTACTTC.

The CDR3 is CAVRPGLANHEQFF. In nucleotides, the CDR3 is TGTGCCGTACGCCCCGGACTAGCGAACCATGAGCAGTTCTTC. This chain joins TRBV10-3 and TRBJ2-1; 9 nucleotides line up with TRBD2. Trimming took 11 bases from V and 8 from J; bases not matched to a gene: 13. The length of the CDR3 is 14 residues. Germline assignment: CDR1 ENHRY and CDR2 SYGVKD.

This chain uses TRBV6-5 with TRBJ1-2, with no clear D. Germline CDR1 is MNHEY and CDR2 is SVGAGI. The CDR3 extends over 15 amino acids. V lost 3 bases and J lost 2, with 13 bases in between. CDR3 in DNA: TGTGCCAGCAGTTATAAGCGGGGAGGAAACTATGGCTACACCTTC. This gives the protein CASSYKRGGNYGYTF.

V is TRBV15 and J is TRBJ2-7; D is ambiguous. Trimming removed 4 bases at V and 7 bases at J, with 17 bases between. Germline-derived CDR1 and CDR2 are LNHNV and YYDKDF (reference sequence). This CDR3 spans 14 amino acids. In DNA form, the CDR3 reads TGTGCCACCAGCACCCACTTTATCACCTCTGAGCAGTACTTC. This translates into CATSTHFITSEQYF.

The rearrangement joins TRBV6-2 or TRBV6-3 to TRBJ1-6; TRBD1 might be the D (6 bases). Trimming took 2 bases from V and 2 from J, leaving 10 bases between them. The V gene's germline CDR1 is MNHEY and CDR2 SVGEGT. The CDR3 contains 16 residues. In DNA, the CDR3 is TGTGCCAGCAGTTACCCGACAGGAACCTATAATTCACCCCTCCACTTT. This translates into CASSYPTGTYNSPLHF.

This clone was counted a single time. The chain carries TRBV18 and TRBJ1-2, with D perhaps matching TRBD1 (5 bases). Germline V gene lookup returns CDR1 KGHSH and CDR2 LQKENI. V lost 6 bases and J lost 8, with 10 bases in between. The length of the CDR3 is 11 residues. CDR3 in amino acids: CASSPTGGYTF. CDR3 nucleotide sequence: TGTGCCAGCTCCCCAACAGGCGGCTACACCTTC.

This clone has just a few counts. This sequence joins TRBV7-9 and TRBJ1-2; 7 bases are a match to TRBD1. There are 13 residues in the CDR3. Germline-derived CDR1 and CDR2 are SEHNR and FQNEAQ (reference sequence). Trimming removed 5 bases from V and 4 bases from J; junction bases left unmatched: 4. The CDR3 DNA sequence: TGTGCCAGCAGCCTAGGGACAGTCTATGGCTACACCTTC. This codes for CASSLGTVYGYTF.

The genes are TRBV5-5 and TRBJ2-2; the D gene is possibly TRBD1 (6 bases). CDR1 and CDR2 from the germline V gene are SGHKS and YYEKEE (reference sequence). This CDR3 comprises 19 residues. Trimming stripped 5 bases from V and 3 bases from J, with 26 bases between. In nucleotides, the CDR3 is TGTGCCAGCAGAGAGCTTTTAACAGGGTTGATATCGGACACCGGGGAGCTGTTTTTT. Amino acids: CASRELLTGLISDTGELFF. The variable domain in full, with the rest retrieved from reference TRBV5-5 and TRBJ2-2, is DAGVTQSPTHLIKTRGQQVTLRCSPISGHKSVSWYQQVLGQGPQFIFQYYEKEERGRGNFPDRFSARQFPNYSSELNVNALLLGDSALYLCASRELLTGLISDTGELFFGEGSRLTVL.